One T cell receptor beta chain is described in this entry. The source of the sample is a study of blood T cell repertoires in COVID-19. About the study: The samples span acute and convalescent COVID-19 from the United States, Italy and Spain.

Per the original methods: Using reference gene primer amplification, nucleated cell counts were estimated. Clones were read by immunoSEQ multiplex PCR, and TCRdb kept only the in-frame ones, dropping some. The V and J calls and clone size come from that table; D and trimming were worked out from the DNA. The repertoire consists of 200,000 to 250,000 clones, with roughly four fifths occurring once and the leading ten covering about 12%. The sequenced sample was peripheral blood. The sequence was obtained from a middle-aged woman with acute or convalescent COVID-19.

DNA for the CDR3: TGTGCCAGCAGCCTAGGACAGGGGGGGTACGAGCAGTACTTC. It specifies CASSLGQGGYEQYF. The chain employs TRBV7-3 and TRBJ2-7, with 10 nucleotides matching TRBD1. Germline V gives CDR1 SGHTA, CDR2 FQGTGA. The J segment lost 4 bases and the V segment lost 5 bases, leaving 5 bases of the junction unmatched. This CDR3 spans 14 amino acids.